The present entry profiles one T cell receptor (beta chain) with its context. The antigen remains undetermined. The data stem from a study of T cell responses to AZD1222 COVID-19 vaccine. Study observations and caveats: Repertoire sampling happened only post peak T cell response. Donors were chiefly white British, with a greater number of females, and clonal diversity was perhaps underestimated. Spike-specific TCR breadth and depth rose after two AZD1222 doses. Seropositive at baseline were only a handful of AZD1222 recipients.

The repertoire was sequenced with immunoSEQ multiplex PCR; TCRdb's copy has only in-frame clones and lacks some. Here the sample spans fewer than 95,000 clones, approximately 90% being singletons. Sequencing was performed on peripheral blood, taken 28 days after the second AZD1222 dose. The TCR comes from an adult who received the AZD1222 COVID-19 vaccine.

The CDR3 region is CASSFWSTGGQETQYF. CDR3 sequence (DNA): TGTGCCAGCAGCTTTTGGTCGACAGGGGGCCAGGAGACCCAGTACTTC. V usage is TRBV7-9 and J usage is TRBJ2-5; 10 positions agree with TRBD1. Germline lookup yields CDR1 SEHNR and CDR2 FQNEAQ (reference sequence). This CDR3 has 16 amino acids. V lost 3 bases to trimming and J lost 5 bases; unmatched junction nucleotides: 9.